A single sample is the source of the 8 T cell receptor beta chains below, sequenced in a study of post-analysis software for immune sequencing data. Study findings and constraints: Elevated frequency relative to controls characterized 4 or 5 TRBV segments in patients, TRBV5-6, TRBV5-1 and TRBV20-1 among them.

Built from TCR beta cDNA, the libraries had unique molecular identifiers in them. TCRdb reanalysed the PCR reads using MiXCR and keeps one entry per CDR3 protein. The sample consists of more than 450,000 distinct CDR3 sequences, 30% to 40% of them appearing once. Antigens for these TCRs are unknown. The sequenced material came from blood. These receptors were taken from a girl under 18 with multiple sclerosis.

The chain combines TRBV14 with TRBJ1-2; D gene uncertain. The CDR3 length is 13 residues. V lost 3 bases and J 4 bases, leaving 9 bases between the germline ends. CDR1 is SGHDN and CDR2 is FVKESK in the germline V gene. Here the CDR3 reads CASSHRTVYGYTF. For the CDR3, the DNA is TGTGCCAGCAGCCATAGGACGGTCTATGGCTACACCTTC.

The table lists this clonotype with a few counts. The rearrangement uses TRBV2 and TRBJ2-7, with no clear D. This CDR3 has 11 amino acids. The V gene's germline CDR1 is SNHLY and CDR2 FYNNEI. The V end was cut by 6 bases, the J end by 12 bases, with 15 bases between. CDR3 sequence reads: CASRQTRQPYF. The CDR3 DNA follows: TGTGCCAGCAGACAAACCCGCCAGCCGTACTTC.

This clonotype was seen more than once but under ten times. The V gene is TRBV29-1, the J gene TRBJ2-3; 9 bases align to TRBD1. Germline CDR1 is SQVTM and CDR2 is ANQGSEA. This CDR3 has 14 residues. V trimming: 4 bases; J trimming: 7 bases; junction bases outside the gene matches: 9. CDR3 coding DNA: TGCAGCGTTGTGAATCAGGACAGGGGAAATACGCAGTATTTT. This codes for CSVVNQDRGNTQYF.

This clonotype was seen only a few times. The rearrangement links TRBV12-3 or TRBV12-4 to TRBJ2-7; the D gene is possibly TRBD1 (5 bases). V gave up 6 bases and J gave up 5 bases, with 14 bases separating them. The CDR3 extends over 13 amino acids. CDR3 amino acids: CASRVATDNEQYF. In DNA, the CDR3 is TGTGCCAGCAGGGTCGCGACAGACAACGAGCAGTACTTC.

This sequence joins TRBV7-8 and TRBJ2-1; D gene ambiguous. V lost 5 bases and J lost 3, with 8 bases in between. Germline V gene data show CDR1 as SGHVS and CDR2 as FQNEAQ. The CDR3 has 13 residues. The CDR3 DNA is TGTGCCAGCAGCATTCAGAGCTACAATGAGCAGTTCTTC. Protein sequence: CASSIQSYNEQFF.

J is TRBJ2-1 and V is TRBV5-1, with 12 bases that match TRBD1. Trimming removed 4 bases from V and 8 bases from J; junction bases left unmatched: 10. The CDR3 runs 16 residues. CDR1 and CDR2 (germline): SGHRS, YFSETQ. CDR3 sequence reads: CASSPFRDRGHDEQFF. CDR3 DNA: TGCGCCAGCAGCCCATTCCGGGACAGGGGGCACGATGAGCAGTTCTTC.

The chain joins TRBV7-9 to TRBJ2-2; D might be TRBD1 (6 bases). V lost 5 bases and J lost 0, with 16 bases in between. Germline V gene sequence: CDR1 SEHNR, CDR2 FQNEAQ (reference sequence). The CDR3 totals 17 residues. The CDR3 is CASSPRQELANTGELFF. DNA of the CDR3: TGTGCCAGCAGCCCTCGACAGGAACTCGCGAACACCGGGGAGCTGTTTTTT. Complete variable domain (other parts from reference TRBV7-9 and TRBJ2-2): DTGVSQNPRHKITKRGQNVTFRCDPISEHNRLYWYRQTLGQGPEFLTYFQNEAQLEKSRLLSDRFSAERPKGSFSTLEIQRTEQGDSAMYLCASSPRQELANTGELFFGEGSRLTVL.

In this sample, this clonotype turned up a few times. The chain is built from TRBV12-3 or TRBV12-4 and TRBJ2-5; 11 bases match TRBD1. CDR3 length equals 16 residues. V trimming: 6 bases; J trimming: 5 bases; junction bases outside the gene matches: 11. The CDR3 spells CASRIDGQGAEETQYF. The CDR3 nucleotides are TGTGCCAGCAGGATCGACGGACAGGGGGCAGAGGAGACCCAGTACTTC.